The rows below give T cell receptor beta chains drawn from one sample of a study of blood T cell repertoires in COVID-19. Generated by immunoSEQ multiplex PCR, the TCRdb table keeps only in-frame clones and is missing some. The sample lists tens of thousands of clones; roughly 80% were seen once. The material sequenced was peripheral blood. The source is a man between 65 and 85 years old with COVID-19, enrolled during active disease. CDR3s include the opening cysteine and the closing phenylalanine or tryptophan. Fields, in order: J gene, V gene, CDR3 protein.

>TRBJ1-1|TRBV11-1
CASTRQGRNTEAFF
>TRBJ2-1|TRBV6-5
CASSQGGREFF
>TRBJ2-2|TRBV2
CASSVPGQGGAGELFF
>TRBJ2-1|TRBV5-1
CASSTGLAGANEQFF
>TRBJ1-3|TRBV27
CASSSRQGTRAFAGNTIYF
>TRBJ2-1|TRBV7-2
CASSSRDRGIEQFF
>TRBJ2-1|TRBV16
CASSRIVRPGQFF
>TRBJ2-3|TRBV24-1
CATSDYNRGLTDTQYF
>TRBJ2-3|TRBV29-1
CSVGQVVTDTQYF
>TRBJ2-7|TRBV30
CAWRGLQGKQYF
>TRBJ2-1|TRBV24-1
CATSDPSPLAGAYNEQFF
>TRBJ2-1|TRBV5-4
CASSGGQGGYNEQFF
>TRBJ2-3|TRBV4-2
CASSPLATDTQYF
>TRBJ2-6|TRBV5-1
CASSLGSGAGANVLTF
>TRBJ1-1|TRBV2
CASSEYERTEAFF
>TRBJ1-2|TRBV28
CASMEGATGNYGYTF
>TRBJ2-3|TRBV5-1
CASSSGSGPPTDTQYF
>TRBJ1-2|TRBV6-5
CASSYTGGGGYTF
>TRBJ2-1|TRBV15
CATSAAGGTYNEQFF
>TRBJ1-1|TRBV5-1
CASTQGLGGVNTEAFF
>TRBJ2-1|TRBV28
CASRGLNSYNEQFF
>TRBJ2-7|TRBV27
CASSIRGGEYEQYF
>TRBJ2-5|TRBV28
CASSWTSGKETQYF
>TRBJ2-1|TRBV19
CASSIAGGVYNEQFF
>TRBJ2-1|TRBV9
CASSVDGTGGNEQFF
>TRBJ2-6|TRBV19
CASSRPRLGPGANVLTF
>TRBJ1-3|TRBV7-9
CASSLAGWYSGNTIYF
>TRBJ1-2|TRBV28
CASTSGGLSYGYTF
>TRBJ2-7|TRBV10-2
CASSDPASPEYEQYF
>TRBJ2-7|TRBV5-6
CASSPRGDSSYEQYF
>TRBJ2-1|TRBV28
CASSFQGATEYNEQFF
>TRBJ2-4|TRBV7-9
CASSSGFRDYSAKNIQYF
>TRBJ1-3|TRBV9
CASSATGSGNTIYF
>TRBJ1-1|TRBV9
CASSEDRGTEAFF
>TRBJ1-6|TRBV10-2
CASSEGGGNSPLHF
>TRBJ2-2|TRBV3-1/TRBV3-2
CASSQSRGNTGELFF
>TRBJ2-1|TRBV5-8
CASSLTGPYNEQFF
>TRBJ2-7|TRBV6-2/TRBV6-3
CASSTGAGAYEQYF
>TRBJ1-1|TRBV18
CASSRRGPEAFF
>TRBJ2-1|TRBV19
CATSVYNEQFF
>TRBJ2-1|TRBV29-1
CSVDPGGRDEQFF
>TRBJ2-1|TRBV19
CASSTERGSEQFF
>TRBJ1-1|TRBV19
CASRRQGRGSEAFF
>TRBJ2-5|TRBV12-3/TRBV12-4
CASALAEQETQYF
>TRBJ2-7|TRBV7-2
CASSLTGKVDEQYF
>TRBJ2-7|TRBV19
CASSLTTGTYPYEQYF
>TRBJ1-2|TRBV5-1
CASSLDPAGINYGYTF
>TRBJ2-5|TRBV20-1
CSASKVAAPGGETQYF
>TRBJ2-1|TRBV5-8
CASSLPGMGGNEQFF
>TRBJ2-5|TRBV10-3
CAISESVAVLKETQYF
>TRBJ1-2|TRBV9
CASSVVLPGYGYTF
>TRBJ2-3|TRBV29-1
CSVETSGRSHPTDTQYF
>TRBJ2-3|TRBV7-3
CASSPGQNTDTQYF
>TRBJ2-1|TRBV7-9
CASSLMVAIKVGGEQFF
>TRBJ2-2|TRBV5-1
CATGGENTGELFF
>TRBJ1-5|TRBV28
CASSDRVGNQPQHF
>TRBJ1-2|TRBV6-2/TRBV6-3
CASSYPPSGYTF
>TRBJ2-5|TRBV5-5
CASSLGGSGRVYQETQYF